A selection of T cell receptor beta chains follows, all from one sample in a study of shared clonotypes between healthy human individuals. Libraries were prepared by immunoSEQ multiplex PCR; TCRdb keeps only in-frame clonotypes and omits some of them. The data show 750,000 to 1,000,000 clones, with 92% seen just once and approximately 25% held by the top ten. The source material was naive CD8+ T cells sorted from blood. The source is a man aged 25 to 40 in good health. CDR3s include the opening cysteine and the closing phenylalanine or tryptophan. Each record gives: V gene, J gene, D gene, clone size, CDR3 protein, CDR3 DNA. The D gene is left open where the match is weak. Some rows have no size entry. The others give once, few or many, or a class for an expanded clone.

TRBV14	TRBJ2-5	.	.	CASSQVRGPGETQYF	TGTGCCAGCAGCCAAGTGAGGGGCCCCGGGGAGACCCAGTACTTC
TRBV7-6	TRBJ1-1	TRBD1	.	CASSNPGTGTNTEAFF	TGTGCCAGCAGCAATCCCGGGACAGGCACGAACACTGAAGCTTTCTTT
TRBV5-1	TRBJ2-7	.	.	CASSPPTSDYEQYF	TGCGCCAGCAGCCCCCCCACGAGTGACTACGAGCAGTACTTC
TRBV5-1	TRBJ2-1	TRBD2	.	CASSLDGTSGDGEQFF	TGCGCCAGCAGCTTGGACGGGACTAGCGGTGACGGTGAGCAGTTCTTC
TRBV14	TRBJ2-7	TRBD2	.	CASSQDRSGLRAYEQYF	TGTGCCAGCAGCCAAGATCGGTCGGGACTAAGGGCCTACGAGCAGTACTTC
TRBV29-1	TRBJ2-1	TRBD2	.	CSVVTGLAGAEQFF	TGCAGCGTTGTAACGGGACTAGCGGGAGCTGAGCAGTTCTTC
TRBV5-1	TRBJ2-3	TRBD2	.	CASSLTSGITDTQYF	TGCGCCAGCAGCTTGACTAGCGGGATCACAGATACGCAGTATTTT
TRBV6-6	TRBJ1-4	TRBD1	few	CASSYSRDRGEKLFF	TGTGCCAGCAGTTACTCGAGAGACAGGGGTGAAAAACTGTTTTTT
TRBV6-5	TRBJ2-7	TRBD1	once	CASTTDRDEQYF	TGTGCCAGCACCACAGACAGGGACGAGCAGTACTTC
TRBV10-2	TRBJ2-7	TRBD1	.	CASTPRGQGAYEQYF	TGCGCCAGCACCCCAAGGGGACAGGGGGCTTACGAGCAGTACTTC
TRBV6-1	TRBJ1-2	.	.	CASSEGGGYTF	TGTGCCAGCAGTGAAGGGGGCGGCTACACCTTC
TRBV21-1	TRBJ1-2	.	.	CASSKGGENYGYTF	TGTGCCAGCAGCAAAGGCGGGGAAAACTATGGCTACACCTTC
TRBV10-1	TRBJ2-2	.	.	CASGPQQGEGELFF	TGCGCCAGCGGGCCCCAACAGGGAGAGGGGGAGCTGTTTTTT
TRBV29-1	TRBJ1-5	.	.	CSVLTGHSNQPQHF	TGCAGCGTTCTGACAGGACATAGCAATCAGCCCCAGCATTTT
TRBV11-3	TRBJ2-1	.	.	CASSLDAGSYNEQFF	TGTGCCAGCAGCTTAGACGCTGGATCCTACAATGAGCAGTTCTTC
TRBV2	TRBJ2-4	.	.	CASSEGGRAKNIQYF	TGTGCCAGCAGTGAAGGGGGTCGGGCCAAAAACATTCAGTACTTC
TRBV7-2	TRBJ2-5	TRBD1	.	CASSLGIGQGNQETQYF	TGTGCCAGCAGCTTAGGGATAGGACAGGGAAACCAAGAGACCCAGTACTTC
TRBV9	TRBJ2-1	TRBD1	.	CASSVDRGGEQFF	TGTGCCAGCAGCGTCGACAGGGGCGGTGAGCAGTTCTTC
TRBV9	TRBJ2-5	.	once	CASSVGGGRVGQETQYF	TGTGCCAGCAGCGTAGGTGGGGGCAGGGTGGGCCAAGAGACCCAGTACTTC
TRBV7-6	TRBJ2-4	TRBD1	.	CASSSGQGVAKNIQYF	TGTGCCAGCAGCTCCGGACAGGGAGTAGCCAAAAACATTCAGTACTTC
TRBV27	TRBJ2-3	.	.	CASSSSAGVSTDTQYF	.
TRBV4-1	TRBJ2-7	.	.	CASSHGSNYEQYF	TGCGCCAGCAGCCATGGATCAAACTACGAGCAGTACTTC
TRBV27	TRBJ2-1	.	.	CASTGYNEQFF	TGTGCCAGCACAGGTTACAATGAGCAGTTCTTC
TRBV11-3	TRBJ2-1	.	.	CASSQSWGPTYNEQFF	TGTGCCAGCAGCCAGAGCTGGGGGCCGACCTACAATGAGCAGTTCTTC
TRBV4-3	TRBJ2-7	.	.	CASSQDRSGYEQYF	TGCGCCAGCAGCCAAGATAGATCCGGCTACGAGCAGTACTTC
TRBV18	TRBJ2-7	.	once	CASSPGPLPAYEQYF	TGTGCCAGCTCACCGGGACCCCTCCCCGCTTACGAGCAGTACTTC
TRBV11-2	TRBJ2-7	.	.	CASSLGTSQEQYF	TGTGCCAGCAGCTTAGGGACCAGTCAGGAGCAGTACTTC
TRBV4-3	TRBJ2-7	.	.	CASSQERNYEQYF	TGCGCCAGCAGCCAAGAGAGGAACTACGAGCAGTACTTC
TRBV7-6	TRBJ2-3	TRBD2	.	CASSSTSGGTDTQYF	TGTGCCAGCAGCTCAACTAGCGGTGGCACAGATACGCAGTATTTT